The 5 T cell receptor beta chains given below trace back to one sample, sequenced in a study of blood T cells in healthy people across ages. Together with a sample-barcoded 5' primer, a J-beta primer mix was included in a second PCR lasting about 6 to 11 cycles. TCRdb reprocessed the 5' RACE reads via MiXCR and lists one record per CDR3 protein. The table lists about 780,000 distinct CDR3 sequences, 35% to 60% of them singletons, with roughly 18% in the top ten. Input material: blood. The receptors were gathered from an elderly man in good health.

This clonotype was counted a few times. The V and J genes are TRBV5-1 and TRBJ2-3, with D possibly matching TRBD1 (6 bases). This CDR3 contains 16 residues. Looked up from germline, CDR1 is SGHRS and CDR2 is YFSETQ. Deletions cut 4 bases from V and 2 bases from J, with 17 bases between. The CDR3 region is CASSLQGSKTTDTQYF. In nucleotides, the CDR3 is TGCGCCAGCAGCCTTCAGGGGAGTAAAACCACAGATACGCAGTATTTT.

The V call is TRBV10-3, the J call TRBJ2-3; D perhaps matches TRBD2 (5 bases). In germline, CDR1 is ENHRY, CDR2 SYGVKD. The CDR3 has 14 residues. V shed 6 bases and J shed 0 bases, with 10 bases lying between them. The CDR3 here is CAIRKAESTDTQYF. As DNA, the CDR3 is TGTGCCATCAGAAAAGCGGAAAGCACAGATACGCAGTATTTT.

The J gene is TRBJ2-7, the V gene TRBV2, with 9 bases that match TRBD1. The CDR3 is 16 amino acids. J gave up 1 base and V 3 bases, and 7 bases lay outside the gene matches. Germline-derived CDR1 and CDR2 are SNHLY and FYNNEI. CDR3 residues: CASSDRTGAVSYEQYF. The CDR3 DNA follows: TGTGCCAGCAGTGATAGGACAGGGGCGGTTTCCTACGAGCAGTACTTC.

Comments on this clonotype: A much larger clone sits a single nucleotide away, making a read error possible. The chain carries TRBV11-3 and TRBJ2-5; tentatively, D is TRBD1 or TRBD2 (5 bases each). There are 14 residues in the CDR3. V shed 3 bases and J shed 11 bases, with 19 bases lying between them. CDR1 is SGHNT, CDR2 YENEEA, per germline. CDR3 in amino acids: CASSFGGEGHEQYF. The CDR3 DNA is TGTGCCAGCAGCTTTGGGGGAGAGGGTCATGAGCAGTACTTC.

This clonotype is a singleton in its sample. V is TRBV25-1 and J is TRBJ1-2, with a tentative D call TRBD1 (6 bases). In germline, CDR1 is MGHDK, CDR2 SYGVNS. Trimming shortened V by 8 bases and J by 6 bases, and 19 bases separated the two germline ends. This CDR3 region has 14 residues. DNA for the CDR3: TGTGCCAGCCAAGACACAGGGAGGATGGATGGCTACACCTTC. The encoded protein is CASQDTGRMDGYTF.